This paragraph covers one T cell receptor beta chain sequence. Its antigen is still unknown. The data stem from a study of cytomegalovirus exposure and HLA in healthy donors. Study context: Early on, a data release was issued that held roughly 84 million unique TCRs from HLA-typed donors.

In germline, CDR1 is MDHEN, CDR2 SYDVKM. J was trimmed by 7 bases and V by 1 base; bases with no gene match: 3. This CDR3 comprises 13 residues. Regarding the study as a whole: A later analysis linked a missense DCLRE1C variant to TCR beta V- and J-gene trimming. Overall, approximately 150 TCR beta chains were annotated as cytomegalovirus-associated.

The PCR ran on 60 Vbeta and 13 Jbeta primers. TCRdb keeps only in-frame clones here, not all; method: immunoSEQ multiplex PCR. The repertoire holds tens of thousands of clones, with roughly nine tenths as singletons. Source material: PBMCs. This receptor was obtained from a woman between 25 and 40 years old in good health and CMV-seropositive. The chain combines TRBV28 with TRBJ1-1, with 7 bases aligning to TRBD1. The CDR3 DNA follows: TGTGCCAGCAGTTTATACAGGGACAGTGAAGCTTTCTTT. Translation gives CASSLYRDSEAFF.